This T cell receptor (beta chain) is from a study of cytomegalovirus exposure and HLA in healthy donors. As for the study in general: Early released data had around 89 million unique TCRs, all coming from HLA-typed donors.

Remarks on this clone: What it binds is not known.

PCR was performed using 60 Vbeta and 13 Jbeta primers. Under the authors' procedure: The count from a later analysis was tens of millions of unique TCR beta chains, 9 million to 12 million of them shared. Sequencing was performed with immunoSEQ multiplex PCR; in TCRdb, only in-frame clones are kept and a portion is missing. V, J and clone size are those of that table, while D and trimming were read from the DNA. The sample has 130,000 or so clones; 65% to 85% are singletons. Germline CDR1 and CDR2: MNHNS and SASEGT. V lost 0 bases, J lost 2 bases, and 4 bases stayed unmatched. The CDR3 extends over 16 amino acids. Overall study findings and caveats: The likely origin of a cluster of highly shared sequence variants was a sequencing artifact. A later analysis reportedly found fewer N-insertions in an Asian-associated ancestry cluster than the roughly 670-donor mean.

This sequence originates from a woman between 18 and 29 years old in good health and CMV-seronegative. Source material: PBMCs. The chain recombines TRBV6-1 with TRBJ1-5, with 7 bases matching TRBD1. The CDR3 region has the DNA TGTGCCAGCAGTGAAGCGAAGGGGGCTCGCAATCAGCCCCAGCATTTT. This translates into CASSEAKGARNQPQHF.